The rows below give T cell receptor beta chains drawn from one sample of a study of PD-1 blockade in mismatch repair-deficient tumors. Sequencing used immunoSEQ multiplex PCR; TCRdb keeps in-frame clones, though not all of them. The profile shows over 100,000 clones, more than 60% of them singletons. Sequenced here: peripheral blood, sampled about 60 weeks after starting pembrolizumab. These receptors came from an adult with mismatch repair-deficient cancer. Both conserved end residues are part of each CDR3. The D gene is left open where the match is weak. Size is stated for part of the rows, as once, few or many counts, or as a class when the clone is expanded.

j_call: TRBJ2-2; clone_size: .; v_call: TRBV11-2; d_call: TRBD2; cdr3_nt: TGTGCCAGCAGCTTCCCCTCTAGCGGAAACACCGGGGAGCTGTTTTTT; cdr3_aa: CASSFPSSGNTGELFF
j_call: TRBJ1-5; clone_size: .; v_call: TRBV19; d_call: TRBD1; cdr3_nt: TGTGCCAGTAGTATAGGTAGGGGGGGGACAGGGTCAGATTTTAGCAATCAGCCCCAGCATTTT; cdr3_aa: CASSIGRGGTGSDFSNQPQHF
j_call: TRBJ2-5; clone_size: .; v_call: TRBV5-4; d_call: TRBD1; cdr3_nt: TGTGCCAGCAGCTTCGGACAGGGCCAAGAGACCCAGTACTTC; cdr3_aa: CASSFGQGQETQYF
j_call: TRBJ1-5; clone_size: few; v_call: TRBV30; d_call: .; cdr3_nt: TGTGCCTGGAGTGTAGGAGGGGGCAATCAGCCCCAGCATTTT; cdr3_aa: CAWSVGGGNQPQHF
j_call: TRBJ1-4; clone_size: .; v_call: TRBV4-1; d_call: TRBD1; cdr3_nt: TGCGCCAGCAGCCCCGAATGGACAGGGTTTAATGAAAAACTGTTTTTT; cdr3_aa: CASSPEWTGFNEKLFF
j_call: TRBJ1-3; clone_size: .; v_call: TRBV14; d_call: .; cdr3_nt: TGTGCCAGCAGCCAAGGTACCATAAACACCATATATTTT; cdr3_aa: CASSQGTINTIYF
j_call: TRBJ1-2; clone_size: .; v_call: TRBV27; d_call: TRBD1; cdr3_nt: TGTGCCAGCAGAAGTCCCGGGACAGCTGAGTTCTACACCTTC; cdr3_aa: CASRSPGTAEFYTF
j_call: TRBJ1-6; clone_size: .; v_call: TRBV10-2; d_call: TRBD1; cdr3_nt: TGCGCCAGCGGGGACAGGGGTAATTCACCCCTCCACTTT; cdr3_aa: CASGDRGNSPLHF
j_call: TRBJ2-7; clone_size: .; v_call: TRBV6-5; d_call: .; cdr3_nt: TGTGCCAGCAGTCCGGGACGGATCTACGAGCAGTACTTC; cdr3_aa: CASSPGRIYEQYF
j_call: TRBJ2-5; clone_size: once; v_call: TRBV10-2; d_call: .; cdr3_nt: TGCGCCAGCAGACGGGGAGGACAAGAGACCCAGTACTTC; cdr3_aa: CASRRGGQETQYF
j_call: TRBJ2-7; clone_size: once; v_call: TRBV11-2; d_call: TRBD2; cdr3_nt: TGTGCCAGCGGTGATTGGGGGAGGGTCTACGAGCAGTACTTC; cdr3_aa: CASGDWGRVYEQYF
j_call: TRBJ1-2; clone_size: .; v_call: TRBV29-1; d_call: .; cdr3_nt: TGCAGCGTTGAAGATTCTCGTTACAGCGAAGCTAACTATGGCTACACCTTC; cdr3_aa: CSVEDSRYSEANYGYTF
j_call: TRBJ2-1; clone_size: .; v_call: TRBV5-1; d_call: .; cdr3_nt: TGCGCCAGCAGCCCCCGGCCTAGCTCCTACAATGAGCAGTTCTTC; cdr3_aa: CASSPRPSSYNEQFF
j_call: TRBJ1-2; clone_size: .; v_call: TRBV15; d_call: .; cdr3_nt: TGTGCCACCAGGGACCGTCTGTGGCATGGCTACACCTTC; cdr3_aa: CATRDRLWHGYTF
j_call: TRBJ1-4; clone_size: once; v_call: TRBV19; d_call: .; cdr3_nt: TGTGCCAGTACCCAAGGACGGACTAATGAAAAACTGTTTTTT; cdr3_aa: CASTQGRTNEKLFF
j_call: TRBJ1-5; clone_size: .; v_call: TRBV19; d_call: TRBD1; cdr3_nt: TGTGCCAGTAGTCTCCCGGGACAGTTCTATAGCAATCAGCCCCAGCATTTT; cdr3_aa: CASSLPGQFYSNQPQHF
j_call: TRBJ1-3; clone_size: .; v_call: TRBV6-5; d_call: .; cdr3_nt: TGTGCCAGCAGTTACTCGACGGGGCCTGGAAACACCATATATTTT; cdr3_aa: CASSYSTGPGNTIYF
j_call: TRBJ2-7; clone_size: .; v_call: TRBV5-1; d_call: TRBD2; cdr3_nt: TGCGCCAGCAGCCTTAGCGGGGCTTCCTACGAGCAGTACTTC; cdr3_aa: CASSLSGASYEQYF
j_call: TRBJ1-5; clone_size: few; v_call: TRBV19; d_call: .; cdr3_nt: TGTGCCAGTATAGAGGGGGGACTAAATCAGCCCCAGCATTTT; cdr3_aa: CASIEGGLNQPQHF
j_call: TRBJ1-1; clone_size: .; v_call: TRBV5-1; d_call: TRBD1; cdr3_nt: TGCGCCAGCAGCTTGGGACAGGGGGTCGAAGCTTTCTTT; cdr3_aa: CASSLGQGVEAFF
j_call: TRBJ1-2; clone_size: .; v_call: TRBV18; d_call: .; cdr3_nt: TGTGCCAGCTCACCCGGACAGAGCTATGGCTACACCTTC; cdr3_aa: CASSPGQSYGYTF
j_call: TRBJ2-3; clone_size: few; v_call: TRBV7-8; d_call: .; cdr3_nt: TGTGCCAGCAGCTCCCTCGGCTCAGAGAATACGCAGTATTTT; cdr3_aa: CASSSLGSENTQYF
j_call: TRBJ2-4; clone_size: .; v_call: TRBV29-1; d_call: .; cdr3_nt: TGCAGCGTTTTGAGGGGAGAGGGATACATTCAGTACTTC; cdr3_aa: CSVLRGEGYIQYF
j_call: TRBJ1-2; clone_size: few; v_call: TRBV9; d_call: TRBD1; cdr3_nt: TGTGCCAGCAACGTAAGGGGACAGGGGGATGGCTACACCTTC; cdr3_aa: CASNVRGQGDGYTF
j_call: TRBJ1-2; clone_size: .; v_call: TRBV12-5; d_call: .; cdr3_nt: TGTGCTAGTGGCCTACCGGTGGGACCCCCGAGGGGCTACACCTTC; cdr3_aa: CASGLPVGPPRGYTF
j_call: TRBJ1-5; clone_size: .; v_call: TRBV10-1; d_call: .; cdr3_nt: TGCGCCAGCAGCCCCCACAGGTTTGGGTATAGCAATCAGCCCCAGCATTTT; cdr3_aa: CASSPHRFGYSNQPQHF
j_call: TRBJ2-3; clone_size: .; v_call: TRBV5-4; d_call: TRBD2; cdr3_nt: TGTGCCAGCGGGGAGAGCGGGGGCACAGATACGCAGTATTTT; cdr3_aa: CASGESGGTDTQYF
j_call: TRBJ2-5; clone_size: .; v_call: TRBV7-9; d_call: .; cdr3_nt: TGTGCCAGCAGCCCGCGGAGTAGCGGCTCCCAAGAGACCCAGTACTTC; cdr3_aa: CASSPRSSGSQETQYF
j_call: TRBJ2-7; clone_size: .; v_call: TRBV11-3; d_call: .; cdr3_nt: TGTGCCAGCAGCGACCTCACCTACGAGCAGTACTTC; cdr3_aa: CASSDLTYEQYF
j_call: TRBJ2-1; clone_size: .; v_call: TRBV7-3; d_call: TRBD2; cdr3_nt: TGTGCCAGCAGCTTACGGACTAGCGAGGGCAATGAGCAGTTCTTC; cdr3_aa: CASSLRTSEGNEQFF
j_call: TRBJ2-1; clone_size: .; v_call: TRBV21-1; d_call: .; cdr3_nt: TGTGCCAGCAGCAAAGACGCAACAAAAAAAACCTACAATGAGCAGTTCTTC; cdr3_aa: CASSKDATKKTYNEQFF
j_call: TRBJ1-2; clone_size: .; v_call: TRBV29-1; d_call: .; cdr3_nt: TGCAGCGTTGACGCGGCAGGGGCCTATGGCTACACCTTC; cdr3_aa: CSVDAAGAYGYTF
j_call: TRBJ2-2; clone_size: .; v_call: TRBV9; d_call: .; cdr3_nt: TGTGCCAGCAGCGCCCCCTCGGGCAGGGTTCACACCGGGGAGCTGTTTTTT; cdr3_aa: CASSAPSGRVHTGELFF
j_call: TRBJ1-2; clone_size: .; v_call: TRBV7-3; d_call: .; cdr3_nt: TGTGCCAGCAGCTTAACGGTCCAGCCCCAGGATGGCTACACCTTC; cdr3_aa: CASSLTVQPQDGYTF
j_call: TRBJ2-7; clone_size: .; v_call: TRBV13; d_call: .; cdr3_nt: TGTGCCAGCAGCTTAGGCCTAAGGGGAGTCAACTCCTACGAGCAGTACTTC; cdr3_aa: CASSLGLRGVNSYEQYF
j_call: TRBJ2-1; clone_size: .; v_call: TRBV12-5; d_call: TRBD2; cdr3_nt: TGTGCTAGTGGTTTGCTTAGCGGGAGTCCGGCTGATGAGCAGTTCTTC; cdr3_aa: CASGLLSGSPADEQFF
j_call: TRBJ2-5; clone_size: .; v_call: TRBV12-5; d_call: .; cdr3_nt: TGTGCTAGTGCTGCGAGGTGGGGGAGTGAGACCCAGTACTTC; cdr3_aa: CASAARWGSETQYF
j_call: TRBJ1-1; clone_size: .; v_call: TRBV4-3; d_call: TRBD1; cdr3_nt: TGCGCCAGCAGTTGGGGGACAGCGAACACTGAAGCTTTCTTT; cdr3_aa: CASSWGTANTEAFF
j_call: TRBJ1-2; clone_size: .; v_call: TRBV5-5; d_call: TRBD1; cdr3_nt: TGTGCCAGCAGCTATAAACAGGGGAACTATGGCTACACCTTC; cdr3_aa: CASSYKQGNYGYTF
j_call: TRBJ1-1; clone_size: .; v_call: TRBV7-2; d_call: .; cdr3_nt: TGTGCCAGCAGCTTAGGGGCAGGGCTAGAAGCTTTCTTT; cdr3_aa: CASSLGAGLEAFF
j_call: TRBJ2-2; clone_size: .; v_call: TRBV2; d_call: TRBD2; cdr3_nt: TGTGCCAGCCTGAGGGAGGGGGGGGAGCTGTTTTTT; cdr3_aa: CASLREGGELFF
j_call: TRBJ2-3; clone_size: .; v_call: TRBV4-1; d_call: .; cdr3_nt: TGCGCCAGCAGCCAAGTGAGGACAGATACGCAGTATTTT; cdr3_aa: CASSQVRTDTQYF
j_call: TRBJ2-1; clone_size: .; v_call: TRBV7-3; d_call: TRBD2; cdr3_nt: TGTGCCAGCAGCATAAGCGGGAGCTCCTACAATGAGCAGTTCTTC; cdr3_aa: CASSISGSSYNEQFF
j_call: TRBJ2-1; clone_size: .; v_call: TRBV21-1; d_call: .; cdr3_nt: TGTGCCAGCAGATCGGGACTAGCGGGAGGGTATGAGCAGTTCTTC; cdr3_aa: CASRSGLAGGYEQFF
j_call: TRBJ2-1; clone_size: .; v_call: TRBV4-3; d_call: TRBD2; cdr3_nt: TGCGCCAGCAGCCAAACTAGCGGATACAATGAGCAGTTCTTC; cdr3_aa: CASSQTSGYNEQFF
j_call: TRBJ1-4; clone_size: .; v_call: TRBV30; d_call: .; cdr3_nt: TGTGCCTGGAGGAATAATGAAAAACTGTTTTTT; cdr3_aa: CAWRNNEKLFF
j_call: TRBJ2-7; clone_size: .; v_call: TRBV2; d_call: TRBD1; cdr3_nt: TGTGCCAGCAGAGGACAGGGTATCTCCTACGAGCAGTACTTC; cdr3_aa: CASRGQGISYEQYF
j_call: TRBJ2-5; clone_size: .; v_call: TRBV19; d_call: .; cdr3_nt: TGTGCCAGTAGCCAGATGGGAGCCGAGACCCAGTACTTC; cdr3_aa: CASSQMGAETQYF
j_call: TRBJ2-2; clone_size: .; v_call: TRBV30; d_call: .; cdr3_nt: TGTGCCTGGAGCGGGGGTGGAGAGCTGTTTTTT; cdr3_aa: CAWSGGGELFF
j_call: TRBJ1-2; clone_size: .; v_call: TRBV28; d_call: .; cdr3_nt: TGTGCCAGCAGTCCCGCGGGGGGGGGAGATTGGTATGGCTACACCTTC; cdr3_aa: CASSPAGGGDWYGYTF
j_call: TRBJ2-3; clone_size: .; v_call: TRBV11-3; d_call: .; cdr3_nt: TGTGCCAGCAGCTTAGGGTTAGGTACGCAGTATTTT; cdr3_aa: CASSLGLGTQYF
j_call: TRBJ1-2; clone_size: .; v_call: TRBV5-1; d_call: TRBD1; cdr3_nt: TGCGCCAGCAGCTACTCCCGGAGACAGGGGAGTAGTGACTATGGCTACACCTTC; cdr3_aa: CASSYSRRQGSSDYGYTF
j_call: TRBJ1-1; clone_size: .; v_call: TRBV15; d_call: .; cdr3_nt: TGTGCCACGGGCGGGGAGGGGGTGGACACTGAAGCTTTCTTT; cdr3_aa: CATGGEGVDTEAFF
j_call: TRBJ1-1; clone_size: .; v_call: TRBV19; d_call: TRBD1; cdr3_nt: TGTGCCAGTAGTCCTTATACAGGGGATGTTGAAGCTTTCTTT; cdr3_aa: CASSPYTGDVEAFF
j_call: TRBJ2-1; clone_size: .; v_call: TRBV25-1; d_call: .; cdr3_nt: TGTGCCAGCAGTGAATATGGTAATCGCAATGAGCAGTTCTTC; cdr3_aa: CASSEYGNRNEQFF
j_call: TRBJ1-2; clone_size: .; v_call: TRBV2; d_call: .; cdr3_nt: TGTGCCAGCAGTGAAAGCGGGGCAGGGATCTCTTCTAACTATGGCTACACCTTC; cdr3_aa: CASSESGAGISSNYGYTF